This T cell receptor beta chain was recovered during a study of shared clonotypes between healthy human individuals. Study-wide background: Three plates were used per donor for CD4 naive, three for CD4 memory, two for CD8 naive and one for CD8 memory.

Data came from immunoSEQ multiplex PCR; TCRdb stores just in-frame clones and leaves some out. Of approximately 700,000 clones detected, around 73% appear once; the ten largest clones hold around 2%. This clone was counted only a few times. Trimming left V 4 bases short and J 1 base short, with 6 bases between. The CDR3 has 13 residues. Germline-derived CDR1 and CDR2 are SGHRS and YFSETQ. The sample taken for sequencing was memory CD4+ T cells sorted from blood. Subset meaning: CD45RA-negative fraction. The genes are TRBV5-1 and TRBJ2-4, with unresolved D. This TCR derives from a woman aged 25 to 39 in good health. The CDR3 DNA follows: TGCGCCAGCAGCGTCGGGGCCAAAAACATTCAGTACTTC. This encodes CASSVGAKNIQYF.